This TCR beta chain was observed in a study of neurological immune-mediated disorders. Findings and limits, study-wide: Across subjects, no CDR3 amino acid sequence appeared in expanded clones of more than one subject, a finding that suggested private repertoires in all groups. HTLV-1-associated myelopathy displayed the greatest TCR clonal expansion, and multiple sclerosis exhibited the smallest, lower than that of healthy controls. Neither clinical nor MRI features were associated with the multiple sclerosis repertoire cluster.

This clonotype was seen many times. Its specificity is unknown. Each TCR transcript was tagged with a 10-nucleotide random UMI during 5'RACE. TCRdb independently ran MiXCR on the 5' RACE reads; one entry per CDR3 protein. The data contain about 46,000 distinct CDR3 sequences, less than 4% of them seen just once; the ten biggest clones take up roughly 16%. V was shortened by 8 bases and J by 6 bases, with 23 bases between the two germline ends. The germline V gene has CDR1 SNHLY and CDR2 FYNNEI. This CDR3 is built from 16 residues. The chain joins TRBV2 to TRBJ2-1; the D call may be TRBD1 or TRBD2 (6 bases each). This TCR was sampled from a woman aged 45-65 years with multiple sclerosis. Sequencing was performed on PBMCs. The CDR3 region has the DNA TGTGCCAGCGCGACTAGTAAGGGGGGAAGGGTCAATGAGCAGTTCTTC. Amino acid sequence: CASATSKGGRVNEQFF.